This T cell receptor beta chain originates from a study of blood T cell repertoires in COVID-19. Looking at the study overall: Material from acute and convalescent COVID-19 was sourced from the United States, Italy and Spain.

Data came from immunoSEQ multiplex PCR; TCRdb stores just in-frame clones and leaves some out. Of tens of thousands of clones detected, approximately 83% appear once; the ten largest clones hold about 31%. Trimming left V 0 bases short and J 1 base short, with 10 bases between. There are 16 residues in the CDR3. Germline CDR1 is SGHAT and CDR2 is FQNNGV. Sequencing used peripheral blood. The chain is built from TRBV11-2 and TRBJ1-3; the D gene is possibly TRBD1 (5 bases). The receptor was derived from a woman aged 80 or over with acute or convalescent COVID-19. Here the CDR3 reads CASSLDQPGSGNTIYF. For the CDR3, the DNA is TGTGCCAGCAGCTTAGATCAGCCAGGGTCTGGAAACACCATATATTTT.